The rows below give T cell receptor beta chains drawn from one sample of a study of shared clonotypes between healthy human individuals. TCRdb's table, derived via immunoSEQ multiplex PCR, lists solely in-frame clones and lacks some. Of roughly 550,000 clones listed, roughly 95% are singletons. The sequenced material came from naive CD8+ T cells sorted from blood. These TCRs come from a woman under 40 in good health. CDR3s include the opening cysteine and the closing phenylalanine or tryptophan. The D gene is left open where the match is weak. Clone sizes are given selectively: once, few, many, or a class where the clone is expanded.

j_call,v_call,d_call,clone_size,cdr3_aa,cdr3_nt
TRBJ1-4,TRBV7-9,.,.,CASSLGTGGEKLFF,TGTGCCAGCAGCTTAGGGACCGGTGGCGAAAAACTGTTTTTT
TRBJ2-5,TRBV9,.,.,CASSPPKGTHGTQYF,TGTGCCAGCAGCCCGCCGAAGGGGACTCATGGGACCCAGTACTTC
TRBJ1-2,TRBV27,.,.,CASSLHPLQGDYTF,TGTGCCAGCAGTTTACACCCCCTCCAGGGTGACTACACCTTC
TRBJ1-5,TRBV6-1,.,once,CASSEVGQPQHF,TGTGCCAGCAGTGAAGTAGGTCAGCCCCAGCATTTT
TRBJ1-5,TRBV28,.,.,CASSLPGAGQPQHF,TGTGCCAGCAGTTTACCGGGGGCGGGTCAGCCCCAGCATTTT
TRBJ1-2,TRBV19,.,.,CASSIDDRPRYGYTF,TGTGCCAGTAGTATAGACGACAGACCACGGTATGGCTACACCTTC
TRBJ2-7,TRBV7-7,.,.,CASSLDGTGAGEQYF,TGTGCCAGCAGCTTAGATGGGACGGGCGCAGGCGAGCAGTACTTC
TRBJ2-1,TRBV30,.,.,CACGIPYNEQFF,TGTGCCTGCGGGATCCCATACAATGAGCAGTTCTTC
TRBJ2-5,TRBV7-9,.,.,CASKSATSHQETQYF,TGTGCCAGCAAATCCGCCACTAGCCACCAAGAGACCCAGTACTTC
TRBJ2-3,TRBV10-1,.,.,CASSEGSLTDTQYF,TGCGCCAGCAGTGAGGGCTCCCTCACAGATACGCAGTATTTT
TRBJ2-1,TRBV7-2,TRBD2,.,CASSPGTSGHEQFF,TGTGCCAGCAGCCCAGGGACTAGCGGCCATGAGCAGTTCTTC
TRBJ2-1,TRBV2,.,.,CASSGGPMGYYNEQFF,TGTGCCAGCAGTGGGGGACCTATGGGGTACTACAATGAGCAGTTCTTC
TRBJ2-1,TRBV13,TRBD2,.,CASSEASGRAYNEQFF,TGTGCCAGCAGCGAGGCTAGCGGGAGGGCCTACAATGAGCAGTTCTTC
TRBJ2-1,TRBV7-9,.,.,CASSFWDEQFF,TGTGCCAGCAGCTTCTGGGATGAGCAGTTCTTC
TRBJ2-2,TRBV30,.,once,CAWSVEGNTGELFF,TGTGCCTGGAGTGTGGAAGGGAACACCGGGGAGCTGTTTTTT
TRBJ1-2,TRBV27,.,once,CASSYGRPYGYTF,TGTGCCAGCAGTTATGGACGGCCCTATGGCTACACCTTC
TRBJ2-1,TRBV9,.,.,CASSSTANEQFF,TGTGCCAGCAGCTCGACAGCTAATGAGCAGTTCTTC
TRBJ1-6,TRBV30,.,.,CAWSVRQTSSYNSPLHF,TGTGCCTGGAGTGTACGTCAGACGAGCTCCTATAATTCACCCCTCCACTTT
TRBJ2-2,TRBV9,.,.,CASSAGSANTGELFF,TGTGCCAGCAGCGCCGGGTCCGCGAACACCGGGGAGCTGTTTTTT
TRBJ2-3,TRBV5-1,.,.,CASSTLSGGTDTQYF,TGCGCCAGCAGCACTTTAAGCGGAGGCACAGATACGCAGTATTTT
TRBJ2-1,TRBV15,.,.,CATSRGDSRYNEQFF,TGTGCCACCAGCAGAGGGGACTCCCGATACAATGAGCAGTTCTTC
TRBJ2-7,TRBV2,TRBD2,.,CASRRTSGSAYEQYF,TGTGCCAGCAGGAGGACTAGCGGGAGCGCCTACGAGCAGTACTTC
TRBJ1-1,TRBV10-1,.,.,CASRPNRENTEAFF,TGCGCCAGCAGACCGAACAGGGAGAACACTGAAGCTTTCTTT
TRBJ1-1,TRBV25-1,TRBD1,.,CASSTGDGTEAFF,TGTGCCAGCAGTACAGGGGACGGCACTGAAGCTTTCTTT
TRBJ2-7,TRBV27,TRBD1,.,CASSLGQGTYEQYF,TGTGCCAGCAGCCTAGGACAGGGAACTTACGAGCAGTACTTC
TRBJ1-5,TRBV28,TRBD1,.,CASSPPDNMGTGGRQPQHF,TGTGCCAGCAGTCCTCCAGATAACATGGGGACAGGGGGGAGGCAGCCCCAGCATTTT
TRBJ2-7,TRBV4-1,TRBD2,few,CASSQVWGGSYEQYF,TGCGCCAGCAGCCAGGTCTGGGGGGGCTCCTACGAGCAGTACTTC
TRBJ2-2,TRBV30,.,.,CAWLGNTGELFF,TGTGCCTGGTTGGGGAACACCGGGGAGCTGTTTTTT
TRBJ2-7,TRBV9,TRBD2,.,CASSSRTSGTNEQYF,TGTGCCAGCAGCTCCCGGACTAGCGGTACCAACGAGCAGTACTTC
TRBJ2-7,TRBV5-1,TRBD2,.,CASSLTSGSYEQYF,TGCGCCAGCAGCTTGACTAGCGGGAGTTACGAGCAGTACTTC
TRBJ1-1,TRBV5-1,TRBD1,few,CASSLGQGRTEAFF,TGCGCCAGCAGCTTGGGACAGGGCCGAACTGAAGCTTTCTTT
TRBJ2-7,TRBV2,.,.,CASSWGPPEQYF,TGTGCCAGCAGTTGGGGGCCCCCCGAGCAGTACTTC
TRBJ1-4,TRBV19,.,.,CASSRPATNEKLFF,TGTGCCAGTAGTCGTCCTGCAACTAATGAAAAACTGTTTTTT
TRBJ2-1,TRBV12-5,.,.,CASGLEIHGLEQFF,TGTGCTAGTGGTTTGGAAATTCATGGGCTGGAGCAGTTCTTC
TRBJ2-3,TRBV9,.,few,CASSVDGTDTQYF,TGTGCCAGCAGCGTAGACGGCACAGATACGCAGTATTTT
TRBJ1-1,TRBV28,TRBD1,.,CASRQGAEAAFF,TGTGCCAGCAGACAGGGGGCGGAGGCCGCTTTCTTT
TRBJ1-5,TRBV2,.,.,CASSPDSFQPQHF,TGTGCCAGCAGTCCAGACAGTTTTCAGCCCCAGCATTTT
TRBJ2-3,TRBV7-2,TRBD2,.,CASSLGGWAGRDTQYF,TGTGCCAGCAGCTTAGGCGGCTGGGCCGGGAGGGATACGCAGTATTTT
TRBJ1-2,TRBV6-1,.,.,CASSELLYDAPGYTF,TGTGCCAGCAGTGAACTCCTGTACGACGCCCCTGGCTACACCTTC
TRBJ2-5,TRBV11-2,.,.,CASRISSGSFLTETQYF,TGTGCCAGCAGAATATCAAGCGGGTCCTTCCTCACGGAGACCCAGTACTTC